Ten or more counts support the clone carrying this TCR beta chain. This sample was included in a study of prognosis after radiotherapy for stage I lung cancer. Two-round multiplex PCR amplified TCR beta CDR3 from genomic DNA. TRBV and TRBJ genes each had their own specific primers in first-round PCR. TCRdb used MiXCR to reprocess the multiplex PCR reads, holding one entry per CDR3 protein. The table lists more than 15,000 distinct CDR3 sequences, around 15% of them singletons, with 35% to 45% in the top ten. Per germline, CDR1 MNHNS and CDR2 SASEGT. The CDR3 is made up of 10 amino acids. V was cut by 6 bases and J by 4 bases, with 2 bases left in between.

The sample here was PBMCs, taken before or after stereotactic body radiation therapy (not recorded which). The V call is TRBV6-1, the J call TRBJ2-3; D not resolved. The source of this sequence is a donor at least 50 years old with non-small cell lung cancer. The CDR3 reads CASRADTQYF. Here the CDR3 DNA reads TGTGCCAGCAGGGCAGATACGCAGTATTTT.